The 23 T cell receptor beta chains in this list originate from one sample, sequenced in a study of cytomegalovirus exposure and HLA in healthy donors. The PCR contained 60 Vbeta and 13 Jbeta primers. The method was immunoSEQ multiplex PCR; TCRdb's version includes in-frame clones alone and lacks a portion of them. The data hold about 150,000 clones, with approximately 79% observed a single time. Specimen: PBMCs. The receptors shown here come from a woman aged 50 to 60 in good health and CMV-seropositive.

V and J are TRBV12-5 and TRBJ2-3; 8 nucleotides agree with TRBD1. V trimming: 2 bases; J trimming: 5 bases; junction bases outside the gene matches: 3. Germline V gene data show CDR1 as LGHNT and CDR2 as FRNRAP. This CDR3 region has 14 residues. CDR3 DNA sequence: TGTGCTAGTGGTTTGACAGGGGGGTTAGATACGCAGTATTTT. Its translation is CASGLTGGLDTQYF.

The chain has TRBV27 and TRBJ2-1, with 10 bases that match TRBD2. The CDR3 sequence is 15 residues long. After removal of 3 bases from V and 6 bases from J, the junction contained 5 bases not matched to a gene. Germline CDR1 is MNHEY and CDR2 is SMNVEV (reference sequence). The CDR3 sequence is CASSFPGLAINEQFF. The CDR3 nucleotides are TGTGCCAGCAGTTTCCCGGGACTAGCGATCAATGAGCAGTTCTTC.

The chain joins TRBV6-6 to TRBJ1-4; 9 nucleotides line up with TRBD1. The CDR3 loop spans 15 amino acids. V shed 6 bases, J shed 5 bases, and the junction held 7 bases outside the gene matches. Germline CDR1 reads MNHNY; CDR2 reads SVGAGI (reference sequence). CDR3 coding DNA: TGTGCCAGCAGGAGACAGGGGGGGGGAAATGAAAAACTGTTTTTT. This translates into CASRRQGGGNEKLFF.

The chain combines TRBV5-1 with TRBJ2-7; 11 bases match TRBD1. The CDR3 covers 15 residues. Per the germline V gene, CDR1 is SGHRS and CDR2 is YFSETQ. With V trimmed by 4 bases and J by 7 bases, 10 bases remained unmatched. The CDR3 DNA is TGCGCCAGCAGCCGAGGGACAGGGGGTCTAGGTGAGCAGTACTTC. This encodes CASSRGTGGLGEQYF.

This chain links TRBV6-5 with TRBJ2-3; 7 nucleotides line up with TRBD1. Germline-derived CDR1 and CDR2 are MNHEY and SVGAGI. Unmatched junction bases numbered 10, after V lost 9 bases and J lost 1 base. CDR3 length equals 15 residues. CDR3 coding DNA: TGTGCCAGTCTGAGGGGGCCTGTGGGCACAGATACGCAGTATTTT. It yields the protein CASLRGPVGTDTQYF.

This chain connects TRBV6-1 to TRBJ1-4, with D possibly TRBD1 on 6 matching bases. This CDR3 comprises 16 residues. V was cut by 4 bases and J by 7 bases, with 19 bases left in between. Germline CDR1 is MNHNS and CDR2 is SASEGT. The CDR3 reads CASSAPLQGTGEKLFF. The CDR3 region has the DNA TGTGCCAGCAGTGCCCCGCTACAGGGAACGGGTGAAAAACTGTTTTTT.

The CDR3 nucleotides read TGTGCCAGTAGTATAGGTAGCGTGGCTGGCGAGCAGTACTTC. Translating it yields CASSIGSVAGEQYF. The chain uses TRBV19 and TRBJ2-7, with D perhaps matching TRBD2 (5 bases). The V end lost 1 base, the J end lost 6 bases, and 13 bases lay between the germline ends. Germline V lookup: CDR1 LNHDA, CDR2 SQIVND (reference sequence). This CDR3 is 14 amino acids long.

V gene TRBV4-3 combines with J gene TRBJ1-2; 8 nucleotides line up with TRBD1. This CDR3 region has 14 residues. With 0 bases clipped from V and 4 bases from J, the junction kept 1 base outside the gene matches. CDR1 is LGHNA and CDR2 is YSLEER in the germline V gene. The CDR3 nucleotides read TGCGCCAGCAGCCAAGAGGACAGGGCCTATGGCTACACCTTC. Translated, it gives CASSQEDRAYGYTF.

This sequence joins TRBV5-6 and TRBJ1-2; no clear D gene. Germline V gene data show CDR1 as SGHDT and CDR2 as YYEEEE. This CDR3 has 13 amino acids. The V gene lost 0 bases and the J gene lost 9 bases, with 12 bases spanning the gap. The CDR3 loop is CASSLGAFESYTF. The CDR3, as DNA: TGTGCCAGCAGCTTGGGGGCGTTTGAGAGCTACACCTTC.

This clone was detected only a few times. The rearrangement uses TRBV2 and TRBJ2-1; possibly TRBD1 for D (6 bases). The germline gives CDR1 SNHLY, CDR2 FYNNEI. This CDR3 has 15 amino acids. V was trimmed by 4 bases and J by 7 bases, leaving 17 bases between them. This CDR3 reads CASSVNRFRGNEQFF. CDR3 DNA: TGTGCCAGCAGTGTAAACCGTTTTAGGGGGAATGAGCAGTTCTTC.

This rearrangement joins TRBV11-2 to TRBJ1-6, with 9 bases fitting TRBD1. The V segment lost 3 bases and the J segment 5 bases; nucleotides outside the gene matches: 5. The CDR3 has 16 residues. Germline lookup yields CDR1 SGHAT and CDR2 FQNNGV. The CDR3 DNA reads TGTGCCAGCAGCTTGGGGACAGGGACGAATAATTCACCCCTCCACTTT. This translates into CASSLGTGTNNSPLHF.

The gene calls are TRBV11-2 and TRBJ1-4; D remains unclear. The V gene's germline CDR1 is SGHAT and CDR2 FQNNGV. The CDR3 covers 18 residues. V dropped 1 base and J dropped 0 bases, with 15 bases sitting between them. The CDR3 sequence is CASSLGPRVSATNEKLFF. The CDR3 region has the DNA TGTGCCAGCAGCTTAGGCCCCCGGGTTTCGGCAACTAATGAAAAACTGTTTTTT.

As concerns this clone: The junction departs from the called germline gene at one end, perhaps through a read error. The chain couples TRBV7-9 to TRBJ1-6; TRBD1 aligns across 7 bases. Germline CDR1 and CDR2: SEHNR and FQNEAQ (reference sequence). The CDR3 has 17 amino acids. The CDR3 DNA reads as TGTTCCAGCAGCTCCTCTTTCGCCGACAGGGTATCCTCACCCCTCCACTTT. This codes for CSSSSSFADRVSSPLHF.

The gene calls are TRBV11-2 and TRBJ2-7; TRBD1 matches 7 bases. J was trimmed by 1 base and V by 4 bases; bases with no gene match: 13. The length of the CDR3 is 17 residues. Germline V CDR1 and CDR2: SGHAT, FQNNGV. CDR3: CASSSLRQGSNSYEQYF. DNA for the CDR3: TGTGCCAGCAGCTCCTTAAGACAGGGTTCTAATTCCTACGAGCAGTACTTC.

The chain combines TRBV19 with TRBJ1-2, with D possibly being TRBD1 (6 bases). Germline V CDR1 and CDR2: LNHDA, SQIVND (reference sequence). The CDR3 loop spans 15 amino acids. Between the trimmed V and J ends, which lost 5 bases and 0 bases, there was a span of 13 bases. CDR3: CASSPRGLANYGYTF. The CDR3 bases are TGTGCCAGTAGTCCGCGGGGGCTAGCTAACTATGGCTACACCTTC.

This chain uses TRBV29-1 with TRBJ2-1, with 7 nucleotides matching TRBD1. Trimming removed 6 bases from V and 3 bases from J; junction bases left unmatched: 11. Germline CDR1 and CDR2: SQVTM and ANQGSEA. The CDR3 sequence is 15 residues long. The DNA of the CDR3 is TGCAGCGTAGTCACCACCGGGACAGACTACAATGAGCAGTTCTTC. This sequence encodes CSVVTTGTDYNEQFF.

This chain uses TRBV4-3 with TRBJ1-4; D might be TRBD1 (5 bases). The CDR3 spans 15 residues. Germline lookup yields CDR1 LGHNA and CDR2 YSLEER. V lost 0 bases and J 8 bases, leaving 13 bases between the germline ends. This CDR3 is CASSQEDRNAEKLFF. CDR3 bases: TGCGCCAGCAGCCAAGAAGACAGAAACGCAGAAAAACTGTTTTTT.

The rearrangement links TRBV7-9 to TRBJ1-5; perhaps TRBD1 as D (5 bases). Germline CDR1 and CDR2: SEHNR and FQNEAQ (reference sequence). This CDR3 has 14 amino acids. Trimming stripped 2 bases from V and 6 bases from J, with 11 bases between. The CDR3 nucleotides are TGTGCCAGCAGCTTAACAGGAGATAGTCAGCCCCAGCATTTT. Translating gives CASSLTGDSQPQHF.

The gene calls are TRBV30 and TRBJ2-3, with 9 positions matching TRBD2. Unmatched junction bases numbered 12, after V lost 1 base and J lost 4 bases. This CDR3 contains 17 residues. CDR1 is GTSNPN, CDR2 SVGIG, per germline (reference sequence). The CDR3 sequence: CAWSGLSDSGGPDTQYF. The CDR3 nucleotides read TGTGCCTGGAGTGGGCTTTCGGATAGCGGGGGACCAGATACGCAGTATTTT. The full variable domain, rest sourced from reference TRBV30 and TRBJ2-3, is SQTIHQWPATLVQPVGSPLSLECTVEGTSNPNLYWYRQAAGRGLQLLFYSVGIGQISSEVPQNLSASRPQDRQFILSSKKLLLSDSGFYLCAWSGLSDSGGPDTQYFGPGTRLTVL.

V and J are TRBV30 and TRBJ2-7; tentatively, D is TRBD1 (6 bases). Germline V gene lookup returns CDR1 GTSNPN and CDR2 SVGIG (reference sequence). The CDR3 is made up of 12 amino acids. V was clipped by 5 bases and J by 3 bases, with 11 bases between them. Here the CDR3 DNA reads TGTGCCTGGGCAAAACAGGGCTACGAGCAGTACTTC. It specifies CAWAKQGYEQYF.

This chain links TRBV9 with TRBJ2-3, with TRBD2 identical over 7 bases. V shed 0 bases, J shed 6 bases, and the junction held 4 bases outside the gene matches. The CDR3 is made up of 14 amino acids. The germline CDR1 and CDR2 sequences are SGDLS and YYNGEE. CDR3 protein: CASSVEAGSDTQYF. CDR3 in DNA: TGTGCCAGCAGCGTAGAAGCGGGGTCGGATACGCAGTATTTT.

This clone was counted between two and nine times. The rearrangement uses TRBV7-8 and TRBJ1-3; 7 positions match TRBD1. This CDR3 has 16 amino acids. V was pared by 3 bases and J by 0 bases, with 5 bases of the junction left unmatched. Germline CDR1 SGHVS, CDR2 FQNEAQ. In DNA form, the CDR3 reads TGTGCCAGCAGCTTGGGACAGTTCCTCTCTGGAAACACCATATATTTT. It yields the protein CASSLGQFLSGNTIYF.

The CDR3 is CASSIGSRVHEQYF. The CDR3 DNA reads TGTGCCAGTAGTATTGGATCCAGGGTCCACGAGCAGTACTTC. The chain recombines TRBV19 with TRBJ2-5; perhaps TRBD1 as D (5 bases). The J call is doubtful: the DNA matches TRBJ2-7 better. Germline assignment: CDR1 LNHDA and CDR2 SQIVND (reference sequence). This CDR3 is built from 14 residues.